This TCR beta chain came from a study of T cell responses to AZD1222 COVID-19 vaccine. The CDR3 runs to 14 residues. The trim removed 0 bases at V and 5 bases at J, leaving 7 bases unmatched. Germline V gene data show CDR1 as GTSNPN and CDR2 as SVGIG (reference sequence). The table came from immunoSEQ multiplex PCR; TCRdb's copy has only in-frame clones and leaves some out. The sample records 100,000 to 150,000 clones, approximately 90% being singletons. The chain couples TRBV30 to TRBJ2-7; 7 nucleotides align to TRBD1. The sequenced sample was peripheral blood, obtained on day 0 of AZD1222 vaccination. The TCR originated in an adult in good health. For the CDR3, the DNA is TGTGCCTGGAGTGTACGTAGACAGGGTAACGAGCAGTACTTC. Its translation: CAWSVRRQGNEQYF.